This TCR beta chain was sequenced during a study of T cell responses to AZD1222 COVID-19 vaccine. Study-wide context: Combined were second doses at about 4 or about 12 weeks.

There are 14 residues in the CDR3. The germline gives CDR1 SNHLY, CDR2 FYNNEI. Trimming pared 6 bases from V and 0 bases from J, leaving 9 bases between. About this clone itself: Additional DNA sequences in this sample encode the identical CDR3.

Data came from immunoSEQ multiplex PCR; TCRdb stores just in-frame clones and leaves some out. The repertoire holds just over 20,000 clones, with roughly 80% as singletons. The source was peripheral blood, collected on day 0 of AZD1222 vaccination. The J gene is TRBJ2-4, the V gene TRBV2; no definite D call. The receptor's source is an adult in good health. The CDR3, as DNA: TGTGCCAGCAGCGAGACTGAAGCCAAAAACATTCAGTACTTC. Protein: CASSETEAKNIQYF.